The 15 T cell receptor beta chains below were found in one sample sequenced in a study of T cell repertoires in cytomegalovirus infection. In TCRdb, the reads were re-called with MiXCR into one record per CDR3 protein. The sample comprises nearly 700,000 distinct CDR3 sequences, around 30% of which are singletons, and roughly 20% rests with the top ten. Which antigens these TCRs recognize remains unknown. Source: cultured PBMCs, taken from culture after CMV antigen stimulation. These receptors came from a human donor in good health (CMV status not recorded). Some clones in this sample may be carry-over from other donors' samples.

The chain links TRBV18 to TRBJ1-4; D ambiguous. V dropped 3 bases and J dropped 5 bases, with 10 bases sitting between them. The CDR3 is made up of 14 amino acids. Germline V CDR1 and CDR2: KGHSH, LQKENI. The CDR3: CASSPRGQNEKLFF. In DNA, the CDR3 is TGTGCCAGCTCACCCCGGGGTCAGAATGAAAAACTGTTTTTT.

This rearrangement joins TRBV7-2 to TRBJ1-2; TRBD1 matches at 7 bases. The germline gives CDR1 SGHTA, CDR2 FQGNSA. Trimming took 2 bases from V and 2 from J; bases not matched to a gene: 20. This CDR3 has 20 residues. The CDR3 DNA reads as TGTGCCAGCAGCTTAACTTTTATAGGGGGCGATCGAACTCGAAACTATGGCTACACCTTC. Translated: CASSLTFIGGDRTRNYGYTF.

The chain couples TRBV4-2 to TRBJ2-7, with 8 bases lining up with TRBD2. CDR1 and CDR2 from the germline V gene are LGHNA and YNFKEQ. The CDR3 length is 14 residues. Trimming took 2 bases from V and 3 from J; bases not matched to a gene: 3. CDR3 loop: CASSQLAGSYEQYF. The CDR3 DNA follows: TGTGCCAGCAGCCAATTAGCGGGGAGCTACGAGCAGTACTTC.

The J gene is TRBJ2-6, the V gene TRBV11-2; D uncertain. CDR3 length equals 17 residues. Germline CDR1 and CDR2: SGHAT and FQNNGV. With 3 bases removed from V and 0 bases from J, the gap between germline ends came to 12 bases. DNA of the CDR3: TGTGCCAGCAGCTTTCGGTCTTATATCTCTGGGGCCAACGTCCTGACTTTC. As protein: CASSFRSYISGANVLTF.

In its sample, this clonotype was seen a few times. The J gene is TRBJ1-5, the V gene TRBV5-6; no clear D gene. Germline CDR1 and CDR2: SGHDT and YYEEEE. The CDR3 has 15 amino acids. V was pared by 3 bases and J by 5 bases, with 15 bases between. The CDR3 DNA reads TGTGCCAGCAGCTCGGCCGACACAGCCTATCAGCCCCAGCATTTT. Its protein product is CASSSADTAYQPQHF.

The chain uses TRBV7-9 and TRBJ1-3; D not resolved. The CDR3 is 15 amino acids. V lost 5 bases, J lost 4 bases, and 15 bases lay in between. Germline loops: CDR1 SEHNR, CDR2 FQNEAQ (reference sequence). The CDR3 protein is CASSPGLGRGNTIYF. CDR3 nucleotide sequence: TGTGCCAGCAGCCCTGGTCTAGGTCGCGGAAACACCATATATTTT.

The genes are TRBV19 and TRBJ2-1; tentative D call: TRBD2 (6 bases). The V gene lost 11 bases and the J gene lost 9 bases, with 17 bases spanning the gap. Germline CDR1 is LNHDA and CDR2 is SQIVND (reference sequence). This CDR3 region has 12 residues. CDR3 DNA: TGTGCCTCTATCGGGAGTCGGCGTGAGCAGTTCTTC. It yields the protein CASIGSRREQFF. The full variable domain, completed using reference TRBV19 and TRBJ2-1, is DGGITQSPKYLFRKEGQNVTLSCEQNLNHDAMYWYRQDPGQGLRLIYYSQIVNDFQKGDIAEGYSVSREKKESFPLTVTSAQKNPTAFYLCASIGSRREQFFGPGTRLTVL.

This clonotype was counted a few times. The chain links TRBV7-9 to TRBJ2-7; no clear D. CDR3 length equals 13 residues. The V gene's germline CDR1 is SEHNR and CDR2 FQNEAQ (reference sequence). The V end lost 6 bases, the J end lost 2 bases, and 11 bases lay between the germline ends. This chain's CDR3 is CASRASDTYEQYF. Here the CDR3 DNA reads TGTGCCAGCAGAGCCTCTGACACCTACGAGCAGTACTTC.

This clonotype was seen a few times. The chain carries TRBV19 and TRBJ2-4, with D perhaps TRBD2 (6 bases). The V gene lost 3 bases and the J gene lost 7 bases, with 22 bases spanning the gap. Germline V gene sequence: CDR1 LNHDA, CDR2 SQIVND (reference sequence). The CDR3 runs to 17 residues. The CDR3 bases are TGTGCCAGTAGTATCGGGTCGGGCAGGGAGGAGAGTAACATTCAGTACTTC. It translates to CASSIGSGREESNIQYF.

The rearrangement links TRBV7-2 to TRBJ2-7; the D is unclear. CDR1 SGHTA and CDR2 FQGNSA come from the germline V gene. V gave up 5 bases and J gave up 6 bases, with 11 bases separating them. The CDR3 runs 12 residues. In DNA form, the CDR3 reads TGTGCCAGCAGCACACCCAGGACCGAGCAGTACTTC. This translates into CASSTPRTEQYF.

The CDR3 sequence is CSAPDLRRRSYNEQFF. The DNA for the CDR3 is TGCAGTGCTCCAGATTTGCGCCGACGGTCCTACAATGAGCAGTTCTTC. The genes are TRBV20-1 and TRBJ2-1; D remains unclear. The V gene lost 5 bases and the J gene lost 1 base, with 18 bases spanning the gap. This CDR3 has 16 residues. In germline, CDR1 is DFQATT, CDR2 SNEGSKA (reference sequence).

This clonotype was found many times. V and J are TRBV11-1 and TRBJ1-1; D remains ambiguous. The CDR3 is made up of 19 amino acids. Per germline, CDR1 SGHAT and CDR2 FQDESV (reference sequence). The V gene lost 1 base and the J gene lost 5 bases, with 26 bases spanning the gap. The CDR3 coding sequence is TGTGCCAGCAGCTTAGTTTCGGGCCCCCCGGTGTCCCCCGGGACTGAAGCTTTCTTT. This sequence encodes CASSLVSGPPVSPGTEAFF.

This clonotype was counted at least ten times. The chain recombines TRBV7-2 with TRBJ2-7, with a possible D match to TRBD2 (5 bases). The germline V and J ends were trimmed by 7 bases and 2 bases, with 15 bases remaining between them. The length of the CDR3 is 14 residues. Germline values: CDR1 SGHTA, CDR2 FQGNSA. CDR3 nucleotides: TGTGCCAGCACCCCCGGGATAGGAGCCTACGAGCAGTACTTC. This gives the protein CASTPGIGAYEQYF.

This clonotype was picked up one time. Here the CDR3 DNA reads TGTGCCAGCAGTTATTCAGGCCACTACGAGCAGTACTTC. Translation: CASSYSGHYEQYF. The chain recombines TRBV6-8 with TRBJ2-7; D remains unclear. The CDR3 runs 13 residues. V lost 3 bases and J lost 3, with 9 bases in between. Germline assignment: CDR1 MNHGY and CDR2 SAAAGT.

V is TRBV18 and J is TRBJ2-2, with 7 bases aligning to TRBD2. This CDR3 has 14 residues. In germline, CDR1 is KGHSH, CDR2 LQKENI. V trimming: 4 bases; J trimming: 3 bases; junction bases outside the gene matches: 2. CDR3 in amino acids: CASSRTRYTGELFF. In DNA form, the CDR3 reads TGTGCCAGCTCACGGACTAGATACACCGGGGAGCTGTTTTTT.